This T cell receptor beta chain is drawn from a study of blood T cell repertoires in COVID-19. Study at large: Spain, Italy and the United States supplied samples that represented acute and convalescent COVID-19.

Germline CDR1 is DFQATT and CDR2 is SNEGSKA (reference sequence). The length of the CDR3 is 11 residues. V was clipped by 4 bases and J by 10 bases; unmatched bases: 0. Generated by immunoSEQ multiplex PCR, the TCRdb table keeps only in-frame clones and is missing some. The table lists roughly 200,000 clones, approximately 84% of them singletons. This clonotype was obtained from a woman of 80 years or more with acute or convalescent COVID-19. Sequences were obtained from peripheral blood. The chain recombines TRBV20-1 with TRBJ2-1; 11 nucleotides match TRBD2. The CDR3 is CSATSGREQFF. In DNA, the CDR3 is TGCAGTGCTACTAGCGGGAGGGAGCAGTTCTTC.